The entry that follows covers one TCR beta chain sequence. From germline, CDR1 is SGHNT and CDR2 YENEEA. Trimming removed 1 base from V and 6 bases from J; junction bases left unmatched: 2. There are 14 residues in the CDR3. The sample comes from a study of blood T cell repertoires in COVID-19. Looking at the study overall: The origin of the acute and convalescent COVID-19 samples was the United States, Italy and Spain. The analysed material was cDNA or gDNA that came from T cells, B-cell-depleted T cells, or PBMCs.

In the authors' workflow: How many nucleated cells were present was estimated from reference gene primer amplification. The data were produced by immunoSEQ multiplex PCR, yet TCRdb's version contains in-frame clones alone and is incomplete. V, J and clone size were drawn from that table, and D and trimming were deduced from the DNA. The data hold roughly 120,000 clones, with roughly 85% observed a single time. The sequencing sample was made of peripheral blood. The sequence came from a human donor in a cohort sampled during active COVID-19. The gene calls are TRBV11-3 and TRBJ2-1; 8 bases agree with TRBD2. The CDR3 reads CASSLAGGINEQFF. The CDR3 DNA reads TGTGCCAGCAGCTTAGCGGGGGGGATCAATGAGCAGTTCTTC. The full variable domain, rest sourced from reference TRBV11-3 and TRBJ2-1, is EAGVVQSPRYKIIEKKQPVAFWCNPISGHNTLYWYLQNLGQGPELLIRYENEEAVDDSQLPKDRFSAERLKGVDSTLKIQPAELGDSAVYLCASSLAGGINEQFFGPGTRLTVL.